Following are 29 T cell receptor beta chains from one sample sequenced in a study of cytomegalovirus exposure and HLA in healthy donors. Both 60 Vbeta primers and 13 Jbeta primers went into the PCR. Repertoires were generated with immunoSEQ multiplex PCR, while TCRdb's copy carries only in-frame clones and drops some. The sample shows 90,000 to 150,000 clones, approximately 80% of them seen only once. The sequencing sample was made of PBMCs. These receptors were taken from a woman under 30 in good health and CMV-seronegative.

The genes are TRBV21-1 and TRBJ1-5; TRBD1 is the table's D call and was not checked against the DNA. TRBV21-1 counts as a pseudogene. The CDR3 runs to 19 residues. The CDR3 spells CASSIRDNGRGNSNQPQHF. Here the CDR3 DNA reads TGTGCCAGCAGCATTCGGGACAACGGACGAGGAAATAGCAATCAGCCCCAGCATTTT.

This chain uses TRBV18 with TRBJ1-1; possibly TRBD1 for D (5 bases). The CDR3 runs 14 residues. The germline CDR1 and CDR2 sequences are KGHSH and LQKENI. V dropped 3 bases and J dropped 3 bases, with 11 bases sitting between them. The CDR3 region has the DNA TGTGCCAGCTCACCTTCAGGGCTGGACACTGAAGCTTTCTTT. It encodes CASSPSGLDTEAFF. The full variable domain, completed using reference TRBV18 and TRBJ1-1, is NAGVMQNPRHLVRRRGQEARLRCSPMKGHSHVYWYRQLPEEGLKFMVYLQKENIIDESGMPKERFSAEFPKEGPSILRIQQVVRGDSAAYFCASSPSGLDTEAFFGQGTRLTVV.

The V and J genes are TRBV5-1 and TRBJ2-2, with 7 bases that match TRBD1. V lost 1 base, J lost 0 bases, and 6 bases stayed unmatched. The V gene's germline CDR1 is SGHRS and CDR2 YFSETQ. This CDR3 region has 17 residues. DNA of the CDR3: TGCGCCAGCAGCTTGCCTCCGGGACAGACGAACACCGGGGAGCTGTTTTTT. Amino acids: CASSLPPGQTNTGELFF.

The genes are TRBV5-5 and TRBJ1-6, with 7 bases matching TRBD1. J gave up 5 bases and V 3 bases, and 11 bases lay outside the gene matches. Germline V gene sequence: CDR1 SGHKS, CDR2 YYEKEE (reference sequence). The CDR3 covers 17 residues. In nucleotides, the CDR3 is TGTGCCAGCAGCTCGAACACCAGGGGGTCGCATAATTCACCCCTCCACTTT. It yields the protein CASSSNTRGSHNSPLHF.

This CDR3 is CASSFGGRQGRSEAFF. CDR3 coding DNA: TGTGCCAGCAGCTTTGGGGGTCGACAGGGGAGGTCCGAAGCTTTCTTT. The rearrangement joins TRBV5-6 to TRBJ1-1; 8 bases line up with TRBD1. Germline V lookup: CDR1 SGHDT, CDR2 YYEEEE. The CDR3 extends over 16 amino acids. With V trimmed by 2 bases and J by 8 bases, 14 bases remained unmatched.

The rearrangement links TRBV11-1 to TRBJ1-1, with D unresolved. CDR1 and CDR2 (germline): SGHAT, FQDESV (reference sequence). The CDR3 is 13 residues long. Deletions cut 1 base from V and 4 bases from J, with 7 bases between. CDR3: CASSLEIGTEAFF. The CDR3 DNA sequence: TGTGCCAGCAGCTTAGAAATCGGCACTGAAGCTTTCTTT.

The V call is TRBV18, the J call TRBJ2-2; D not certain. The germline V gene encodes CDR1 KGHSH and CDR2 LQKENI. The CDR3 has 12 amino acids. Trimming shortened V by 3 bases and J by 3 bases, and 2 bases separated the two germline ends. Written as DNA, the CDR3 is TGTGCCAGCTCACCCGACACCGGGGAGCTGTTTTTT. It codes for CASSPDTGELFF.

The chain uses TRBV4-3 and TRBJ1-1, with D possibly matching TRBD1 (5 bases). V lost 4 bases, J lost 6 bases, and 15 bases lay in between. The CDR3 covers 14 residues. Germline-derived CDR1 and CDR2 are LGHNA and YSLEER. CDR3 sequence reads: CASSREGVSPEAFF. Written as DNA, the CDR3 is TGCGCCAGCAGCCGAGAAGGGGTTAGTCCTGAAGCTTTCTTT.

V gene TRBV6-5 combines with J gene TRBJ1-3; TRBD1 matches at 10 bases. Germline V CDR1 and CDR2: MNHEY, SVGAGI. This CDR3 is built from 16 residues. V was clipped by 2 bases and J by 3 bases; unmatched bases: 4. CDR3: CASSYGTGADGNTIYF. CDR3 bases: TGTGCCAGCAGTTACGGGACAGGGGCGGATGGAAACACCATATATTTT.

About this clone: One end of the junction varies from germline; a read error may be responsible. V is TRBV7-9 and J is TRBJ2-6; D unclear. The germline CDR1 and CDR2 sequences are SEHNR and FQNEAQ (reference sequence). The CDR3 sequence is 18 residues long. CDR3 amino acids: CSSSFLLSSPGGANVLTF. The CDR3 nucleotides are TGTTCCAGCAGCTTTCTACTATCCTCTCCGGGTGGGGCCAACGTCCTGACTTTC.

The chain joins TRBV4-2 to TRBJ1-5; TRBD1 aligns across 9 bases. With 0 bases clipped from V and 0 bases from J, the junction kept 9 bases outside the gene matches. Germline CDR1 is LGHNA and CDR2 is YNFKEQ. CDR3 length: 19 amino acids. The CDR3 loop is CASSQDLGDRGYSNQPQHF. The CDR3 DNA sequence: TGTGCCAGCAGCCAAGATCTTGGAGACAGGGGGTATAGCAATCAGCCCCAGCATTTT.

This chain joins TRBV7-9 and TRBJ1-2; D is unresolved. CDR1 is SEHNR and CDR2 is FQNEAQ in the germline V gene (reference sequence). The ends were cut back, 5 bases at V and 4 bases at J, with 11 bases in the middle. The CDR3 is 13 amino acids. The CDR3 protein is CASSPWSSYGYTF. The CDR3 DNA reads as TGTGCCAGCAGCCCCTGGTCGAGCTATGGCTACACCTTC.

This chain uses TRBV19 with TRBJ1-5; D call uncertain. Trimming took 3 bases from V and 6 from J, leaving 9 bases between them. The germline CDR1 and CDR2 sequences are LNHDA and SQIVND (reference sequence). This CDR3 has 13 residues. CDR3 sequence (DNA): TGTGCCAGTAGTATCGAAGCGGGTCAGCCCCAGCATTTT. This gives the protein CASSIEAGQPQHF.

The table lists this clone with a few counts. The V and J genes are TRBV5-1 and TRBJ1-2; 7 nucleotides line up with TRBD1. This CDR3 contains 14 residues. The junction had 4 bases not matched to a gene; V was cut back by 2 bases and J by 3 bases. Germline CDR1 reads SGHRS; CDR2 reads YFSETQ. As DNA, the CDR3 is TGCGCCAGCAGCTTATTGGACAGGCACTATGGCTACACCTTC. The encoded protein is CASSLLDRHYGYTF. The variable domain in full, with the rest retrieved from reference TRBV5-1 and TRBJ1-2, is KAGVTQTPRYLIKTRGQQVTLSCSPISGHRSVSWYQQTPGQGLQFLFEYFSETQRNKGNFPGRFSGRQFSNSRSEMNVSTLELGDSALYLCASSLLDRHYGYTFGSGTRLTVV.

This chain connects TRBV9 to TRBJ2-1; D is possibly TRBD1 (5 bases). The CDR3 is 16 amino acids. Germline-derived CDR1 and CDR2 are SGDLS and YYNGEE. Trimming stripped 3 bases from V and 0 bases from J, with 13 bases between. The chain's CDR3 is CASSAIRGSSYNEQFF. In DNA form, the CDR3 reads TGTGCCAGCAGCGCGATAAGGGGAAGCTCCTACAATGAGCAGTTCTTC.

This clone was counted a few times. The chain is built from TRBV6-5 and TRBJ1-1, with 7 nucleotides matching TRBD1. In germline, CDR1 is MNHEY, CDR2 SVGAGI. The V segment lost 6 bases and the J segment 1 base; nucleotides outside the gene matches: 5. The CDR3 extends over 14 amino acids. CDR3 loop: CASRRQGPNTEAFF. CDR3 sequence (DNA): TGTGCCAGCAGAAGACAGGGCCCGAACACTGAAGCTTTCTTT.

V usage is TRBV10-2 and J usage is TRBJ2-7; weak D call: TRBD1 (5 bases). This CDR3 contains 15 residues. V was clipped by 6 bases and J by 0 bases, with 15 bases between them. Germline V gene sequence: CDR1 WSHSY, CDR2 SAAADI. The CDR3 sequence: CASSLGQLDSYEQYF. The CDR3 DNA follows: TGCGCCAGCAGCCTGGGGCAGCTCGACTCCTACGAGCAGTACTTC.

The V gene is TRBV6-6, the J gene TRBJ2-7, with a weak D call TRBD2 (6 bases). Trimming shortened V by 6 bases and J by 12 bases, and 15 bases separated the two germline ends. This CDR3 spans 11 amino acids. The germline V gene has CDR1 MNHNY and CDR2 SVGAGI (reference sequence). In DNA, the CDR3 is TGTGCCAGCAGAAACGTGGGGGAGGTGTACTTC. Protein product: CASRNVGEVYF.

This chain uses TRBV19 with TRBJ1-5; 9 bases align to TRBD1. Germline V gene lookup returns CDR1 LNHDA and CDR2 SQIVND (reference sequence). J was trimmed by 5 bases and V by 3 bases; bases with no gene match: 2. The CDR3 spans 14 residues. CDR3 in amino acids: CASSINRGHQPQHF. The CDR3 DNA is TGTGCCAGTAGTATCAACAGGGGGCATCAGCCCCAGCATTTT.

This rearrangement joins TRBV7-2 to TRBJ1-3, with a weak D call TRBD1 (6 bases). The V end was cut by 5 bases, the J end by 1 base, with 9 bases between. The CDR3 spans 14 residues. Germline CDR1 SGHTA, CDR2 FQGNSA. CDR3 sequence reads: CASSKGQSGNTIYF. Written as DNA, the CDR3 is TGTGCCAGCAGCAAAGGACAGTCTGGAAACACCATATATTTT.

The chain uses TRBV7-3 and TRBJ2-3; no reliable D call. Germline loops: CDR1 SGHTA, CDR2 FQGTGA. The V end lost 4 bases, the J end lost 0 bases, and 11 bases lay between the germline ends. The CDR3 runs to 15 residues. As DNA, the CDR3 is TGTGCCAGCAGCTCCACTCTGTCTAGCACAGATACGCAGTATTTT. Its protein product is CASSSTLSSTDTQYF.

This chain joins TRBV7-2 and TRBJ1-5; 7 bases are a match to TRBD1. From germline, CDR1 is SGHTA and CDR2 FQGNSA. This CDR3 comprises 19 residues. V lost 1 base and J lost 0; bases outside the gene matches: 12. DNA of the CDR3: TGTGCCAGCAGCTTAGGAGGGGGCGGCCCCCCATATAGCAATCAGCCCCAGCATTTT. Protein: CASSLGGGGPPYSNQPQHF.

The chain has TRBV5-6 and TRBJ2-1; 8 bases map to TRBD2. The CDR3 runs to 15 residues. Germline CDR1 and CDR2: SGHDT and YYEEEE. V shed 3 bases and J 4 bases; nucleotides not matched to a gene: 6. CDR3: CASSSTSASYNEQFF. CDR3 DNA: TGTGCCAGCAGCTCGACTAGCGCCTCTTACAATGAGCAGTTCTTC.

The rearrangement joins TRBV18 to TRBJ1-1; TRBD1 is a possible D gene (6 bases). V lost 3 bases, J lost 1 base, and 12 bases lay in between. There are 15 residues in the CDR3. CDR1 and CDR2 (germline): KGHSH, LQKENI. This CDR3 reads CASSPGGPGNTEAFF. The CDR3 region has the DNA TGTGCCAGCTCACCGGGGGGGCCGGGGAACACTGAAGCTTTCTTT.

The chain joins TRBV5-6 to TRBJ1-1, with 10 bases that match TRBD1. The V and J ends lost 3 bases and 0 bases, in that order; junction bases with no gene match: 8. The CDR3 is 17 amino acids. Germline lookup yields CDR1 SGHDT and CDR2 YYEEEE. CDR3 amino acids: CASSSGQGVHMNTEAFF. The CDR3 DNA reads TGTGCCAGCAGCTCCGGACAGGGGGTCCATATGAACACTGAAGCTTTCTTT.

The chain uses TRBV7-8 and TRBJ1-1; tentative D call: TRBD1 (6 bases). Germline assignment: CDR1 SGHVS and CDR2 FQNEAQ. V lost 5 bases and J lost 5, with 15 bases in between. This CDR3 is built from 14 residues. The CDR3 DNA reads as TGTGCCAGCAGCCCCCTGAGGGGGAGTACTGAAGCTTTCTTT. As protein: CASSPLRGSTEAFF.

The chain links TRBV7-2 to TRBJ1-6; possible D gene TRBD1, 6 bases. The germline V and J ends were trimmed by 6 bases and 5 bases, with 14 bases remaining between them. CDR1 SGHTA and CDR2 FQGNSA come from the germline V gene. CDR3 size: 15 residues. CDR3 in amino acids: CASRLRTADNSPLHF. CDR3 in DNA: TGTGCCAGCAGATTAAGGACAGCCGATAATTCACCCCTCCACTTT.

J is TRBJ2-3 and V is TRBV18, with 7 nucleotides matching TRBD1. CDR3 size: 16 residues. The V gene's germline CDR1 is KGHSH and CDR2 LQKENI. The J segment lost 3 bases and the V segment lost 3 bases, leaving 9 bases of the junction unmatched. This CDR3 reads CASSPTGITSTDTQYF. The CDR3 coding sequence is TGTGCCAGCTCACCGACAGGGATAACCAGTACAGATACGCAGTATTTT.

The chain joins TRBV19 to TRBJ1-5; TRBD1 matches at 7 bases. V dropped 3 bases and J dropped 2; count of bases not matched to a gene: 16. The germline CDR1 and CDR2 sequences are LNHDA and SQIVND (reference sequence). The CDR3 has 19 residues. CDR3 sequence reads: CASSIPGQPFPAGNQPQHF. The CDR3 DNA reads as TGTGCCAGTAGTATCCCGGGACAGCCATTCCCGGCGGGCAATCAGCCCCAGCATTTT.